A selection of T cell receptor beta chains follows, all from one sample in a study of OX40 agonist ivuxolimab in advanced cancers. This table comes from immunoSEQ multiplex PCR, and its TCRdb copy is limited to in-frame clones, with some not included. The data contain about 20,000 clones, approximately 80% of them singletons. Sequenced here: CD4+ or CD8+ T cells sorted from blood, sampled in a trial of the OX40 agonist ivuxolimab. The receptors originated from an adult with an advanced solid tumor such as melanoma, head and neck, liver or kidney cancer. Both conserved end residues are part of each CDR3. D genes are given only for firm matches. Where a row states a size, it is once, few, many or the class of an expanded clone; other rows omit it.

D	size	V	J	CDR3	DNA
NA	NA	TRBV23-1	TRBJ2-3	CASSQNLPYLRDLGTDTQYF	TGCGCCAGCAGTCAAAACTTACCATACCTCCGGGACTTAGGGACAGATACGCAGTATTTT
NA	NA	TRBV6-5	TRBJ2-7	CASRAGAEQYF	TGTGCCAGCAGGGCAGGGGCCGAGCAGTACTTC
TRBD1	NA	TRBV5-5	TRBJ2-7	CASSTDRGRQYF	TGTGCCAGCAGCACGGACAGGGGAAGGCAGTACTTC
TRBD1	NA	TRBV7-9	TRBJ2-7	CASSLQRGTGLHEQYF	TGTGCCAGCAGCCTACAGCGTGGGACAGGGTTGCACGAGCAGTACTTC
NA	few	TRBV27	TRBJ1-2	CASSFRQGNYGYTF	TGTGCCAGCAGTTTTCGTCAGGGCAACTATGGCTACACCTTC
NA	NA	TRBV7-9	TRBJ1-2	CASSRRSGQGGNYGYTF	TGTGCCAGCAGCCGACGTTCGGGGCAGGGAGGTAACTATGGCTACACCTTC
NA	few	TRBV11-1	TRBJ1-1	CASSLGGSNTEAFF	TGTGCCAGCAGCTTAGGGGGATCGAACACTGAAGCTTTCTTT
NA	NA	TRBV28	TRBJ1-2	CASSEGGANYGYTF	TGTGCCAGCAGTGAAGGGGGGGCTAACTATGGCTACACCTTC
TRBD1	once	TRBV7-9	TRBJ1-2	CASSPGTGANYGYTF	TGTGCCAGCAGCCCCGGGACAGGGGCTAACTATGGCTACACCTTC
NA	NA	TRBV7-3	TRBJ2-2	CASSPWGINTGELFF	TGTGCCAGCAGCCCCTGGGGGATCAACACCGGGGAGCTGTTTTTT
NA	few	TRBV4-1	TRBJ1-5	CASSGVGQPQHF	TGCGCCAGCTCCGGGGTAGGACAGCCCCAGCATTTT
NA	NA	TRBV7-3	TRBJ1-3	CASSGGAPGNTIYF	TGTGCCAGCTCTGGGGGGGCTCCTGGAAACACCATATATTTT
NA	NA	TRBV6-5	TRBJ2-5	CASMGGETQYF	TGTGCCAGCATGGGAGGTGAGACCCAGTACTTC
TRBD1	NA	TRBV9	TRBJ1-6	CASGEGAVNSPLHF	TGTGCCAGCGGCGAGGGGGCCGTAAATTCACCCCTCCACTTT
TRBD1	NA	TRBV7-2	TRBJ1-1	CASGTGTGFMTEAFF	TGTGCCAGCGGTACCGGGACAGGGTTTATGACTGAAGCTTTCTTT
NA	NA	TRBV30	TRBJ2-5	CAFLTVQTQYF	TGTGCCTTCTTGACAGTTCAGACCCAGTACTTC
NA	NA	TRBV12-5	TRBJ2-2	CASGLRPGELFF	TGTGCTAGTGGTTTGCGTCCCGGGGAGCTGTTTTTT
NA	NA	TRBV9	TRBJ2-1	CASSVLQGRDEQFF	TGTGCCAGCAGCGTATTACAGGGAAGAGATGAGCAGTTCTTC
NA	NA	TRBV6-1	TRBJ1-5	CASMVGGGQPQHF	TGTGCCAGCATGGTAGGGGGTGGTCAGCCCCAGCATTTT
NA	once	TRBV7-2	TRBJ1-6	CASSLATGLVNSPLHF	TGTGCCAGCAGCTTAGCTACAGGGTTGGTAAATTCACCCCTCCACTTT
TRBD1	NA	TRBV29-1	TRBJ1-2	CSVDKAHRGLDYGYTF	TGCAGCGTTGACAAAGCCCACAGGGGACTAGACTATGGCTACACCTTC
NA	NA	TRBV11-2	TRBJ2-7	CASSPGTLHSYEQYF	TGTGCCAGCAGCCCGGGGACTCTTCACTCCTACGAGCAGTACTTC
TRBD2	once	TRBV6-5	TRBJ2-5	CASSQGLEAETQYF	TGTGCCAGCAGTCAGGGACTAGAAGCGGAGACCCAGTACTTC
NA	NA	TRBV7-9	TRBJ2-7	CASSRGQPNYEQYF	TGTGCCAGCAGCCGCGGACAACCGAACTACGAGCAGTACTTC
TRBD2	NA	TRBV6-1	TRBJ2-1	CASTGTRGNEQFF	TGTGCCAGCACCGGGACTAGGGGGAATGAGCAGTTCTTC
TRBD2	NA	TRBV13	TRBJ2-1	CASSAEWASGLSPNEQFF	TGTGCCAGCAGCGCAGAGTGGGCTAGCGGCCTCTCGCCCAATGAGCAGTTCTTC
NA	NA	TRBV5-1	TRBJ1-4	CASSFGGRGGEKLFF	TGCGCCAGCAGCTTCGGTGGCAGGGGCGGCGAAAAACTGTTTTTT
TRBD2	once	TRBV9	TRBJ2-1	CASSQMGSGGNLEQFF	TGTGCCAGCAGCCAGATGGGGAGCGGGGGCAATTTGGAGCAGTTCTTC
TRBD2	NA	TRBV4-2	TRBJ2-1	CASSQPGTSNEQFF	TGTGCCAGCAGCCAACCCGGGACTAGCAATGAGCAGTTCTTC
NA	NA	TRBV19	TRBJ2-7	CASSIDRGIGEQYF	TGTGCCAGTAGTATAGATCGGGGAATTGGCGAGCAGTACTTC
NA	few	TRBV5-1	TRBJ2-1	CASSLAAGDEQFF	TGCGCCAGCAGCTTGGCCGCAGGGGATGAGCAGTTCTTC
TRBD2	few	TRBV6-4	TRBJ2-3	CASSDSSGGASDTQYF	TGTGCCAGCAGTGACTCTAGCGGGGGGGCCTCAGATACGCAGTATTTT
TRBD2	NA	TRBV5-1	TRBJ2-3	CASSSKRETGTDTQYF	TGCGCCAGCAGCTCCAAGCGGGAGACGGGCACAGATACGCAGTATTTT
NA	once	TRBV10-3	TRBJ1-6	CAIRWDNNSPLHF	TGTGCCATCAGATGGGACAATAATTCACCCCTCCACTTT
TRBD1	few	TRBV7-9	TRBJ1-2	CASSFGDRANYGYTF	TGTGCCAGCAGCTTTGGGGACAGGGCTAACTATGGCTACACCTTC
TRBD1	NA	TRBV25-1	TRBJ1-2	CASSPQGVVYGYTF	TGTGCCAGCAGTCCACAGGGGGTGGTCTATGGCTACACCTTC
NA	NA	TRBV27	TRBJ2-7	CASSLELASSYEQYF	TGTGCCAGCAGTTTAGAACTAGCAAGCTCCTACGAGCAGTACTTC
NA	NA	TRBV18	TRBJ2-7	CATKGEASSYEQYF	TGTGCCACCAAGGGGGAGGCGAGCTCCTACGAGCAGTACTTC
NA	few	TRBV4-1	TRBJ2-1	CASSHPQLRGRNEQFF	TGCGCCAGCAGCCACCCGCAACTAAGGGGACGGAATGAGCAGTTCTTC
NA	few	TRBV30	TRBJ1-2	CAWSAGLLNYGYTF	TGTGCCTGGAGTGCGGGTTTGTTGAACTATGGCTACACCTTC
NA	NA	TRBV5-6	TRBJ1-4	CASRTSGTTNEKLFF	TGTGCCAGCAGAACCTCAGGGACAACTAATGAAAAACTGTTTTTT